This passage covers 3 T cell receptor beta chains from one sample sequenced in a study of cytomegalovirus exposure and HLA in healthy donors. The study ran its PCR with 60 Vbeta and 13 Jbeta primers. Sequencing used immunoSEQ multiplex PCR; TCRdb keeps in-frame clones, though not all of them. The sample shows approximately 150,000 clones, approximately 85% of them seen only once. The specimen sequenced was PBMCs. The source is a man in his thirties or forties in good health and CMV-seropositive.

This chain connects TRBV10-3 to TRBJ1-2, with 8 bases fitting TRBD1. Germline V lookup: CDR1 ENHRY, CDR2 SYGVKD. J gave up 0 bases and V 4 bases, and 7 bases lay outside the gene matches. CDR3 length: 16 amino acids. DNA of the CDR3: TGTGCCATCAGTGGGAACATGGACAGGGCTAACTATGGCTACACCTTC. Protein product: CAISGNMDRANYGYTF.

The table lists this clone with a few counts. V is TRBV5-4 and J is TRBJ1-1, with 10 bases aligning to TRBD1. The trim removed 4 bases at V and 3 bases at J, leaving 6 bases unmatched. Per germline, CDR1 SGHNT and CDR2 YYREEE (reference sequence). There are 15 residues in the CDR3. CDR3 DNA sequence: TGTGCCAGCAGCGTGACAGGGGGCGCGTACACTGAAGCTTTCTTT. As protein: CASSVTGGAYTEAFF. The complete variable domain, with remaining parts taken from reference TRBV5-4 and TRBJ1-1, reads ETGVTQSPTHLIKTRGQQVTLRCSSQSGHNTVSWYQQALGQGPQFIFQYYREEENGRGNFPPRFSGLQFPNYSSELNVNALELDDSALYLCASSVTGGAYTEAFFGQGTRLTVV.

J is TRBJ2-7 and V is TRBV6-5, with 8 positions matching TRBD1. Germline V gene sequence: CDR1 MNHEY, CDR2 SVGAGI. There are 14 residues in the CDR3. J was trimmed by 2 bases and V by 5 bases; bases with no gene match: 5. DNA for the CDR3: TGTGCCAGCAGTATCGGGACAGGACCCTACGAGCAGTACTTC. Amino acid sequence: CASSIGTGPYEQYF.